Listed below are T cell receptor beta chains from one sample, sequenced in a study of shared clonotypes between healthy human individuals. The data were produced by immunoSEQ multiplex PCR, yet TCRdb's version contains in-frame clones alone and is incomplete. The data show about 520,000 clones, about 78% seen once. Sequencing was done on a sample of PBMCs. The receptors derive from a woman aged 40 to 50 in good health. Some clones in this sample may be carry-over from other donors' samples. Each CDR3 is given with its conserved first and last residue. D genes are given only for firm matches. A clone size is listed for some rows: how often the clone was seen (once, few, many), or a class if it is expanded.

clone size,D gene,V gene,J gene,CDR3 length,CDR3 protein,CDR3 DNA
.,.,TRBV2,TRBJ2-7,13,CASSTGPSYEQYF,TGTGCCAGCAGTACGGGACCGAGCTACGAGCAGTACTTC
.,TRBD1,TRBV7-6,TRBJ2-7,14,CASSPGQGAYEQYF,TGTGCCAGCAGCCCGGGACAGGGGGCTTACGAGCAGTACTTC
.,.,TRBV19,TRBJ2-6,16,CASSIVRQFGANVLTF,TGTGCCAGTAGTATAGTGCGGCAGTTTGGGGCCAACGTCCTGACTTTC
few,.,TRBV30,TRBJ2-3,12,CAWSVNTDTQYF,TGTGCCTGGAGTGTAAACACAGATACGCAGTATTTT
once,.,TRBV15,TRBJ1-5,14,CATSRQDGNQPQHF,TGTGCCACCAGCCGGCAGGATGGCAATCAGCCCCAGCATTTT
.,TRBD2,TRBV6-6,TRBJ2-5,16,CASSPLAKSGDETQYF,TGTGCCAGCAGTCCCCTTGCGAAGAGCGGGGATGAGACCCAGTACTTC
.,TRBD2,TRBV28,TRBJ2-1,15,CASSYSGRGWDEQFF,TGTGCCAGCAGTTATAGCGGGAGGGGATGGGATGAGCAGTTCTTC
.,TRBD1,TRBV5-6,TRBJ2-7,15,CASSLYGQVVHEQYF,TGTGCCAGCAGCTTGTACGGACAGGTGGTGCACGAGCAGTACTTC
.,.,TRBV5-4,TRBJ2-2,15,CASSLAFGRTGELFF,TGTGCCAGCAGCTTGGCCTTTGGGCGCACCGGGGAGCTGTTTTTT
.,.,TRBV29-1,TRBJ1-1,14,CSVPGIGVNTEAFF,TGCAGCGTTCCAGGGATCGGGGTGAACACTGAAGCTTTCTTT
few,TRBD2,TRBV15,TRBJ2-2,17,CATSKGLAGGATGELFF,TGTGCCACCAGCAAGGGACTAGCGGGAGGGGCCACCGGGGAGCTGTTTTTT
.,.,TRBV11-1,TRBJ1-2,14,CASRRSGFFGGYTF,TGTGCCAGCAGGCGATCCGGCTTCTTTGGGGGCTACACCTTC
.,.,TRBV28,TRBJ1-2,13,CASSLRGEYGYTF,TGTGCCAGCAGTTTAAGGGGGGAGTATGGCTACACCTTC
.,TRBD1,TRBV9,TRBJ1-3,14,CASSVQGAGNTIYF,TGTGCCAGCAGCGTTCAGGGGGCTGGAAACACCATATATTTT
many,.,TRBV4-2,TRBJ2-1,15,CASSQGRSAYNEQFF,TGTGCCAGCAGCCAGGGGCGGAGCGCCTACAATGAGCAGTTCTTC
.,TRBD1,TRBV9,TRBJ1-6,15,CASSGTGGKDSPLHF,TGTGCCAGCAGCGGAACAGGGGGCAAGGATTCACCCCTCCACTTT
many,.,TRBV27,TRBJ2-1,15,CASSLRRGPYNEQFF,TGTGCCAGCAGTTTACGCAGGGGTCCCTACAATGAGCAGTTCTTC
.,.,TRBV18,TRBJ2-2,16,CASSPAVGSPTGELFF,TGTGCCAGCTCACCCGCTGTCGGGAGCCCCACCGGGGAGCTGTTTTTT
.,.,TRBV5-1,TRBJ1-2,13,CASSWDTNYGYTF,TGCGCCAGCAGCTGGGACACGAACTATGGCTACACCTTC
once,TRBD2,TRBV7-3,TRBJ2-7,15,CASSQGTSGRSEQYF,TGTGCCAGCAGCCAGGGCACTAGCGGGAGAAGCGAGCAGTACTTC
.,.,TRBV5-6,TRBJ1-4,15,CASSSTAAGNEKLFF,TGTGCCAGCAGCTCGACAGCCGCTGGGAATGAAAAACTGTTTTTT
.,.,TRBV5-4,TRBJ2-3,16,CASSLGAALGADTQYF,TGTGCCAGCAGCTTGGGGGCCGCCTTAGGTGCAGATACGCAGTATTTT
few,.,TRBV23-1,TRBJ1-1,16,CASTGQPWGRCTEAFF,TGCGCCAGCACCGGACAGCCTTGGGGGCGGTGCACTGAAGCTTTCTTT
.,.,TRBV23-1,TRBJ1-3,12,CASPPFGNTIYF,TGCGCCAGCCCACCGTTCGGAAACACCATATATTTT
.,.,TRBV28,TRBJ2-6,18,CASSPPGLGVSGANVLTF,TGTGCCAGCAGTCCGCCGGGACTTGGGGTCTCTGGGGCCAACGTCCTGACTTTC
many,.,TRBV7-7,TRBJ2-3,13,CASSFRVEDTQYF,TGTGCTAGCAGCTTTAGGGTTGAAGATACGCAGTATTTT
.,.,TRBV5-1,TRBJ2-6,18,CASSRGGLRVDGANVLTF,TGCGCCAGCTCCCGCGGGGGCCTGCGAGTAGATGGGGCCAACGTCCTGACTTTC
.,TRBD2,TRBV5-1,TRBJ2-3,14,CASSLELAGDTQYF,TGCGCCAGCAGCTTGGAACTAGCGGGGGATACGCAGTATTTT
.,TRBD2,TRBV18,TRBJ2-1,16,CASSPPGTRVLNEQFF,TGTGCCAGCTCACCCCCCGGGACTAGGGTTCTCAATGAGCAGTTCTTC
.,.,TRBV30,TRBJ1-5,19,CAWSVQGALGFLGNQPQHF,TGTGCCTGGAGTGTACAAGGGGCGCTTGGGTTTTTAGGCAATCAGCCCCAGCATTTT
once,.,TRBV10-1,TRBJ1-6,14,CASSVTPAGSPLHF,TGCGCCAGCAGTGTGACCCCGGCAGGATCACCCCTCCACTTT
few,.,TRBV27,TRBJ1-1,11,CASSSRGEAFF,TGTGCCAGCAGTTCTAGGGGTGAAGCTTTCTTT
.,.,TRBV19,TRBJ2-7,14,CASSFRDTSYEQYF,TGTGCCAGTAGTTTCCGGGACACCTCCTACGAGCAGTACTTC
.,.,TRBV21-1,TRBJ1-3,15,CASTRDNGSGNTIYF,TGTGCCAGCACCCGAGACAATGGCTCTGGAAACACCATATATTTT
few,.,TRBV19,TRBJ1-2,16,CASSIDGATMAYGYTF,TGTGCCAGTAGTATAGATGGCGCCACGATGGCCTATGGCTACACCTTC
.,TRBD2,TRBV11-2,TRBJ2-3,14,CASSPGTSAYTQYF,TGTGCCAGCAGCCCGGGGACTAGCGCGTATACGCAGTATTTT
once,TRBD2,TRBV11-3,TRBJ2-3,16,CASSLGTSGRTDTQYF,TGTGCCAGCAGCTTAGGGACTAGCGGGCGCACAGATACGCAGTATTTT
.,TRBD1,TRBV6-5,TRBJ1-2,14,CASSYSTGGYGYTF,TGTGCCAGCAGTTACTCGACAGGGGGGTATGGCTACACCTTC
.,.,TRBV14,TRBJ2-7,16,CASSQDRLVGRYEQYF,TGTGCCAGCAGCCAAGATCGGTTAGTGGGGCGTTACGAGCAGTACTTC
.,TRBD2,TRBV5-1,TRBJ2-7,12,CASSLTSVEQYF,TGTGCCAGCAGCTTGACTAGCGTCGAGCAGTACTTC
.,.,TRBV30,TRBJ2-1,11,CAWRGGNEQFF,TGTGCCTGGAGAGGGGGCAATGAGCAGTTCTTC
.,TRBD1,TRBV7-2,TRBJ2-1,16,CASSLAGTGGYNEQFF,TGTGCCAGCAGCTTAGCCGGGACAGGGGGATACAATGAGCAGTTCTTC
.,.,TRBV25-1,TRBJ1-4,15,CASSPLSATNEKLFF,TGTGCCAGCAGTCCCCTCTCAGCAACTAATGAAAAACTGTTTTTT